The sequence of this T cell receptor (beta chain) was determined in a study of technical replicates of blood from several donors. Assay: immunoSEQ multiplex PCR; the TCRdb copy retains only in-frame clones and omits some. The data show around 81,000 clones, 90% to 97% seen once. The length of the CDR3 is 14 residues. The germline gives CDR1 SGHAT, CDR2 FQNNGV. V dropped 5 bases and J dropped 2 bases, with 11 bases sitting between them. V and J are TRBV11-2 and TRBJ2-3, with D maybe TRBD2 (6 bases). Sequencing was performed on T cells isolated from PBMCs. The receptor was isolated from a human donor in good health. This chain's CDR3 is CASSETGDTDTQYF. The CDR3 DNA sequence: TGTGCCAGCAGCGAGACGGGGGACACAGATACGCAGTATTTT.